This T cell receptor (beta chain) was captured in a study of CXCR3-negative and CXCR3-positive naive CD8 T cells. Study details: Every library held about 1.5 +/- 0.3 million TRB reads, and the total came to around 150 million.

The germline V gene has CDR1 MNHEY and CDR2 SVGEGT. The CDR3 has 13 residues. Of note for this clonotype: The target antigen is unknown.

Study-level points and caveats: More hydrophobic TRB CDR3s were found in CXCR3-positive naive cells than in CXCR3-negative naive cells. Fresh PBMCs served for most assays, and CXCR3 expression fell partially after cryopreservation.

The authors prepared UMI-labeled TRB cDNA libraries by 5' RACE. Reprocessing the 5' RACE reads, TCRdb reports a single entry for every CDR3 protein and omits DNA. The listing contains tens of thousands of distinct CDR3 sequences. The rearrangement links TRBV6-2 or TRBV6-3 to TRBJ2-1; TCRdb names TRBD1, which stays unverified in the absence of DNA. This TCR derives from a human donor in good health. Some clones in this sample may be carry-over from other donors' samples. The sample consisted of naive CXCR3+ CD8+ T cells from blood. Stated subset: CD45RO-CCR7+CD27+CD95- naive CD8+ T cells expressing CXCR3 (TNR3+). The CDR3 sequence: CAYIQGSYNEQFF.